This TCR beta chain stems from a study of T-cell memory formation after mild COVID-19. In the study overall: Largely, TCR clusters stayed within a single donor.

Findings of the study overall: Pre-infection memory contained some responding clones, which suggested that cross-reactive memory had joined. Day 15 to 85 contracting clones showed balanced CD4/CD8; day 15 to 37 expanders favored CD4+. Contracting clones localized mainly to CM and EM when CD4+ and mainly to EMRA when CD8+.

TCRdb analysed the 5' RACE reads with MiXCR anew, one entry per CDR3 protein. The table shows nearly 110,000 distinct CDR3 sequences, with 13% to 15% occurring only once. In this sample, this clonotype turned up a few times. Its antigen is unidentified. Trimming removed 3 bases at V and 7 bases at J, with 12 bases between. The germline V gene encodes CDR1 MNHEY and CDR2 SVGEGT. This CDR3 has 13 residues. The origin of this receptor is a man between 18 and 29 years old who had mild COVID-19 (a few samples of this study predate the infection). Cell type and time point are not known. This sequence joins TRBV6-2 or TRBV6-3 and TRBJ1-1, with D possibly being TRBD1 (5 bases). The sample consisted of PBMCs or a T cell subset sorted from them (not recorded which). The CDR3 DNA reads as TGTGCCAGCAGTTATTCCCTAGGGGATGAAGCTTTCTTT. Protein sequence: CASSYSLGDEAFF.